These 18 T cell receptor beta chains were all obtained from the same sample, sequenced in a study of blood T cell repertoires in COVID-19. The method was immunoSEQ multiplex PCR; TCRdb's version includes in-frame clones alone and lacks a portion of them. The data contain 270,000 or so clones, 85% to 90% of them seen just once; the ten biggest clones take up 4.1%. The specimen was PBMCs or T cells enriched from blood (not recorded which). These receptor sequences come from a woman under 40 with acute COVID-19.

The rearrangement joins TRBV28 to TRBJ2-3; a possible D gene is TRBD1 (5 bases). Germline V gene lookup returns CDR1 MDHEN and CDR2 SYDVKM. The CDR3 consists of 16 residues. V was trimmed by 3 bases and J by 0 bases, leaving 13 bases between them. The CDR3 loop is CASSFPTVVSTDTQYF. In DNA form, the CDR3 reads TGTGCCAGCAGTTTTCCGACAGTGGTGAGCACAGATACGCAGTATTTT.

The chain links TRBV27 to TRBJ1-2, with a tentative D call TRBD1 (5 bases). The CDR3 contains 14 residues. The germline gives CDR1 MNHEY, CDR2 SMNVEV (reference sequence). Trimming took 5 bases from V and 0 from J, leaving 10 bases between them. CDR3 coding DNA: TGTGCCAGCAGTCCCGGGGGTGCTAACTATGGCTACACCTTC. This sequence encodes CASSPGGANYGYTF.

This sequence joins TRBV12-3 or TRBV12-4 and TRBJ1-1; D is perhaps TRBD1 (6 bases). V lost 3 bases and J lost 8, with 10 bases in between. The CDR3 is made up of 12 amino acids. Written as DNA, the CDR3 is TGTGCCAGCAGTTTCCCCGGGACAGAAGCTTTCTTT. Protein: CASSFPGTEAFF.

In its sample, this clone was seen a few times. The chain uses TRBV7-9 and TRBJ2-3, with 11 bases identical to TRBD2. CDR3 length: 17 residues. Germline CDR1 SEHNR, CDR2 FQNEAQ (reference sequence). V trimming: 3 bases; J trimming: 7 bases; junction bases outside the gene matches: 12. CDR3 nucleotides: TGTGCCAGCAGCTTCCAAGGACTAGCGGGCGGGCGGAATACGCAGTATTTT. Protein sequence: CASSFQGLAGGRNTQYF.

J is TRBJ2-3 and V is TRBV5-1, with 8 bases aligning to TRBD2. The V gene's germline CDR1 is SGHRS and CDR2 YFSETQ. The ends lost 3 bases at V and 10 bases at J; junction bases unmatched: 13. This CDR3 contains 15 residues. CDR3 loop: CASSSARGVADPQYF. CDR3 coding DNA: TGCGCCAGCAGCTCAGCGCGGGGGGTCGCGGACCCGCAGTATTTT.

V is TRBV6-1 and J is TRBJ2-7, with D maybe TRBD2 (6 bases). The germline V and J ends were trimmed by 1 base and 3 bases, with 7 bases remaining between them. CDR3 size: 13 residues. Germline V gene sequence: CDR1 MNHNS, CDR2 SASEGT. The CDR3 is CASSEEGGYEQYF. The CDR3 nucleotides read TGTGCCAGCAGTGAAGAGGGAGGCTACGAGCAGTACTTC.

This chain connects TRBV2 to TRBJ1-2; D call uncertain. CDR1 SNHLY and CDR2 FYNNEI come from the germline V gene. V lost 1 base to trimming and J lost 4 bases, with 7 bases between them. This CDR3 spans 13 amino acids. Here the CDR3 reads CASSEGSTYGYTF. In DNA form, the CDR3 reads TGTGCCAGCAGTGAAGGCAGTACCTATGGCTACACCTTC.

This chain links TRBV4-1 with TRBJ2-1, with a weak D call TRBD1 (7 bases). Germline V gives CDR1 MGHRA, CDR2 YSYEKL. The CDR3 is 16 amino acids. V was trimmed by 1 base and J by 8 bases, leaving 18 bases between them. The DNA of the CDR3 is TGCGCCAGCAGCCAAGTAGGTCAGGGGGGTTCCGATGAGCAGTTCTTC. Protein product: CASSQVGQGGSDEQFF.

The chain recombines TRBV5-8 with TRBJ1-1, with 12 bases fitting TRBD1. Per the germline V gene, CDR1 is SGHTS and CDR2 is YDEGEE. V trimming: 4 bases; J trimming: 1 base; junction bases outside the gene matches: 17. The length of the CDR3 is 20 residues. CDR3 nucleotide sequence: TGTGCCAGCAGCGCCCGGGACAGGGGGCTTGGTTCTGTGGCGAACACTGAAGCTTTCTTT. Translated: CASSARDRGLGSVANTEAFF.

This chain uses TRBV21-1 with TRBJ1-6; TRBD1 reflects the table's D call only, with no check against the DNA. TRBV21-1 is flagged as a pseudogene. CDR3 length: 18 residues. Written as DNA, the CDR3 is TGTGCCAGCAGCAAAGATAGTAGGACAGGGTATTTTGATTCACCCCTCCACTTT. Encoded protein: CASSKDSRTGYFDSPLHF.

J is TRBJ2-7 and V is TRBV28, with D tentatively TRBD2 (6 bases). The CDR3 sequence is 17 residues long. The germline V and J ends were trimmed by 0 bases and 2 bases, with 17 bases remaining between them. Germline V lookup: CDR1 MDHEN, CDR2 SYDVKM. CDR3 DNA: TGTGCCAGCAGTTTATGGGTTAGCGGAGGAGGCCCCTACGAGCAGTACTTC. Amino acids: CASSLWVSGGGPYEQYF.

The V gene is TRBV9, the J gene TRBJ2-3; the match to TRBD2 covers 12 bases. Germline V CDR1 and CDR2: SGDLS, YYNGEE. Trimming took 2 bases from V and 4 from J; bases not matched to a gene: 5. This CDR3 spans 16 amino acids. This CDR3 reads CASSVGLAGLPDTQYF. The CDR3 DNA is TGTGCCAGCAGCGTTGGACTAGCGGGACTCCCAGATACGCAGTATTTT. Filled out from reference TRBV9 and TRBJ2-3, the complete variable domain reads DSGVTQTPKHLITATGQRVTLRCSPRSGDLSVYWYQQSLDQGLQFLIQYYNGEERAKGNILERFSAQQFPDLHSELNLSSLELGDSALYFCASSVGLAGLPDTQYFGPGTRLTVL.

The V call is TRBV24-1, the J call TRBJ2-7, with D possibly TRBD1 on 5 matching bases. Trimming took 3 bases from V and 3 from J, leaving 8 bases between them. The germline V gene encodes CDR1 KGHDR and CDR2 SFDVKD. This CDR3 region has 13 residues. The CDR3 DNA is TGTGCCACCAGTGATGCAGACAGCTACGAGCAGTACTTC. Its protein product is CATSDADSYEQYF.

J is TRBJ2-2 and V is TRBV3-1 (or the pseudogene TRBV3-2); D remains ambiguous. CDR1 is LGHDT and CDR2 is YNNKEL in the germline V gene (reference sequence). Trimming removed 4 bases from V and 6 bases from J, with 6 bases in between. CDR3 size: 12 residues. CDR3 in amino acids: CASSPASGELFF. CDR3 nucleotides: TGTGCCAGCAGCCCTGCGTCCGGGGAGCTGTTTTTT.

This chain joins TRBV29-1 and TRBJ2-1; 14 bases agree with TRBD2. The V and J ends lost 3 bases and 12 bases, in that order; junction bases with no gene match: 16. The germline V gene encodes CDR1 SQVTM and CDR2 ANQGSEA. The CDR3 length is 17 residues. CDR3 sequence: CSVEAILGLAGEGRQFF. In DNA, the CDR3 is TGCAGCGTTGAGGCCATATTGGGACTAGCGGGAGAAGGGCGGCAGTTCTTC.

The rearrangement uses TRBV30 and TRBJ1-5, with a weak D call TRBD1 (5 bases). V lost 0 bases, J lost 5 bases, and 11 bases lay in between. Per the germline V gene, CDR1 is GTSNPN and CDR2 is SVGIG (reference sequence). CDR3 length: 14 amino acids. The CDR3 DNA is TGTGCCTGGAGTGTAAGGCAGGGTTATCAGCCCCAGCATTTT. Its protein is CAWSVRQGYQPQHF.

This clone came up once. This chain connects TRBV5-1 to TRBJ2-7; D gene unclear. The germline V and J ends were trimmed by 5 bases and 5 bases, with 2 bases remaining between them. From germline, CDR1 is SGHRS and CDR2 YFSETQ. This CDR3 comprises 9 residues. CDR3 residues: CASSNEQYF. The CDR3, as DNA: TGCGCCAGCAGTAACGAGCAGTACTTC.

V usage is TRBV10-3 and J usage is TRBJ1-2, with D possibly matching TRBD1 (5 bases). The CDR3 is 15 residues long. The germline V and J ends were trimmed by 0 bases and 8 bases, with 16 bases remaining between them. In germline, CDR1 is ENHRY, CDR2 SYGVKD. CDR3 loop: CAISESPDRFRGYTF. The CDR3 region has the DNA TGTGCCATCAGTGAGTCGCCTGACAGATTCAGGGGCTACACCTTC.